Below are 24 T cell receptor beta chains sequenced from a single sample in a study of identical twins (dated by TCRdb to about 2016). Libraries came from 5' RACE. For sequencing, an Illumina HiSeq 2000 was employed. The public reads were quality trimmed at Q25 with fastp and then assembled into clones with MiXCR by TCRdb, keeping productive beta chains. Duplicate CDR3 protein sequences are folded into a single record with the most common DNA and genes. The sample includes about 240,000 distinct CDR3 sequences, with approximately 10% observed a single time. The top ten hold about a tenth of the sample. The sample comprised memory T cells sorted from blood. Taken with the paper, the label for cell subset or site translates to: CD45RO+ enriched T cells. All receptors come from a man between 50 and 59 years old in good health.

This clonotype was seen many times. The chain employs TRBV21-1 and TRBJ2-3; the tabulated D call, TRBD2, remains unverified against the DNA. TRBV21-1 counts as a pseudogene. This CDR3 comprises 14 residues. The CDR3 spells CASSRGGPGDTQYF. For the CDR3, the DNA is TGTGCCAGCAGCAGGGGAGGGCCAGGGGATACGCAGTATTTT.

This clonotype was counted a few times. The J gene is TRBJ2-7, the V gene TRBV3-1; D unclear. V lost 4 bases and J lost 2, with 15 bases in between. This CDR3 comprises 15 residues. CDR1 is LGHDT and CDR2 is YNNKEL in the germline V gene (reference sequence). CDR3 residues: CASSPMLGTAYEQYF. In nucleotides, the CDR3 is TGTGCCAGCAGCCCAATGCTGGGCACGGCCTACGAGCAGTACTTC.

The rearrangement links TRBV20-1 to TRBJ2-7; 10 nucleotides line up with TRBD2. Germline values: CDR1 DFQATT, CDR2 SNEGSKA (reference sequence). The V segment lost 2 bases and the J segment 2 bases; nucleotides outside the gene matches: 6. CDR3 length: 15 residues. The CDR3 region is CSARPLAGGTYEQYF. CDR3 bases: TGCAGTGCTAGACCCTTAGCGGGGGGCACCTACGAGCAGTACTTC.

This clonotype has a count of ten or more. The chain uses TRBV3-1 and TRBJ1-1; perhaps TRBD1 as D (5 bases). This CDR3 is built from 14 residues. V lost 4 bases and J lost 4, with 13 bases in between. Per germline, CDR1 LGHDT and CDR2 YNNKEL (reference sequence). The CDR3 DNA sequence: TGTGCCAGCAGCCGGAGCGGGGGGAGCACTGAAGCTTTCTTT. Protein: CASSRSGGSTEAFF.

This rearrangement joins TRBV7-8 to TRBJ2-3; D gene uncertain. In germline, CDR1 is SGHVS, CDR2 FQNEAQ. The CDR3 is 17 amino acids. Trimming took off 3 bases at V and 2 bases at J, with 18 bases between the two ends. CDR3 in amino acids: CASSFMRRARLTDTQYF. Here the CDR3 DNA reads TGTGCCAGCAGCTTCATGCGACGGGCCCGACTCACAGATACGCAGTATTTT.

This clonotype appeared many times. V gene TRBV20-1 combines with J gene TRBJ1-4; TRBD1 is a possible D gene (5 bases). The CDR3 covers 14 residues. Trimming took off 0 bases at V and 7 bases at J, with 12 bases between the two ends. The V gene's germline CDR1 is DFQATT and CDR2 SNEGSKA (reference sequence). DNA for the CDR3: TGCAGTGCTAGAGATTGGGGGAACAGTGAAAAACTGTTTTTT. This translates into CSARDWGNSEKLFF.

This clonotype was counted only a few times. V gene TRBV20-1 combines with J gene TRBJ1-2; D is undetermined. CDR1 and CDR2 (germline): DFQATT, SNEGSKA (reference sequence). The CDR3 runs to 15 residues. V was pared by 0 bases and J by 0 bases, with 11 bases between. CDR3 loop: CSARDPAYPNYGYTF. In DNA, the CDR3 is TGCAGTGCTAGAGATCCGGCGTACCCTAACTATGGCTACACCTTC.

The chain uses TRBV5-1 and TRBJ2-3; no firm D call. V lost 0 bases to trimming and J lost 2 bases, with 10 bases between them. This CDR3 comprises 15 residues. CDR1 is SGHRS and CDR2 is YFSETQ in the germline V gene. CDR3 bases: TGCGCCAGCAGCTTGGGCGGACCGGTCACAGATACGCAGTATTTT. It yields the protein CASSLGGPVTDTQYF.

This clonotype was seen many times. The chain combines TRBV19 with TRBJ2-1, with D unclear. The CDR3 is 13 amino acids. Germline V gene sequence: CDR1 LNHDA, CDR2 SQIVND (reference sequence). V lost 11 bases and J lost 4, with 15 bases in between. Here the CDR3 reads CASMENPYNEQFF. CDR3 sequence (DNA): TGTGCCTCAATGGAAAACCCGTACAATGAGCAGTTCTTC.

This rearrangement joins TRBV5-6 to TRBJ1-1; tentative D call: TRBD1 (5 bases). Trimming took 2 bases from V and 5 from J, leaving 13 bases between them. The CDR3 covers 14 residues. The germline CDR1 and CDR2 sequences are SGHDT and YYEEEE. CDR3 sequence reads: CASSFVGGGTEAFF. The DNA of the CDR3 is TGTGCCAGCAGCTTTGTTGGGGGTGGAACTGAAGCTTTCTTT.

This clonotype came up many times. V is TRBV4-2 and J is TRBJ1-2; D is perhaps TRBD1 (6 bases). V lost 0 bases and J lost 5, with 10 bases in between. Germline V gene lookup returns CDR1 LGHNA and CDR2 YNFKEQ. This CDR3 has 14 residues. The CDR3 is CASSQDSRGYGYTF. The CDR3 DNA sequence: TGTGCCAGCAGCCAAGATAGCAGGGGATATGGCTACACCTTC.

This chain connects TRBV20-1 to TRBJ2-7, with D perhaps TRBD1 (6 bases). With 0 bases removed from V and 4 bases from J, the gap between germline ends came to 22 bases. Germline lookup yields CDR1 DFQATT and CDR2 SNEGSKA (reference sequence). This CDR3 is built from 17 residues. Here the CDR3 DNA reads TGCAGTGCTAGAGACCCCCAACAGGGTGATCTTGGGTACGAGCAGTACTTC. This encodes CSARDPQQGDLGYEQYF.

The genes are TRBV12-3 or TRBV12-4 and TRBJ1-2; no definite D call. The CDR3 has 12 residues. V gave up 1 base and J gave up 7 bases, with 7 bases separating them. The CDR3 sequence is CASSLVPAGYTF. The DNA of the CDR3 is TGTGCCAGCAGTTTAGTCCCGGCTGGCTACACCTTC.

This clonotype was found many times. The J gene is TRBJ2-1, the V gene TRBV28; 16 positions agree with TRBD2. The germline V gene has CDR1 MDHEN and CDR2 SYDVKM. V was clipped by 4 bases and J by 0 bases; unmatched bases: 12. The CDR3 is 21 amino acids. In DNA, the CDR3 is TGTGCCAGCAGTTCCCTCCCGGGACTAGCGGGAGGGCGGGGCTCCTACAATGAGCAGTTCTTC. Translated: CASSSLPGLAGGRGSYNEQFF.

In nucleotides, the CDR3 is TGTGCCAGCAGCTTAGGGGACAGGGGGCAGGATAGCTACACCTTC. It yields the protein CASSLGDRGQDSYTF. The chain uses TRBV7-2 and TRBJ1-2; 12 nucleotides align to TRBD1. Trimming cost V 1 base and J 9 bases; bases outside gene matches: 6. The CDR3 loop spans 15 amino acids. Germline assignment: CDR1 SGHTA and CDR2 FQGNSA.

Ten or more counts support this clonotype. The rearrangement joins TRBV6-1 to TRBJ2-3; 7 nucleotides agree with TRBD1. Germline trimming cut 5 bases from V and 1 base from J; bases unmatched to any gene: 9. CDR1 MNHNS and CDR2 SASEGT come from the germline V gene. The CDR3 sequence is 16 residues long. The CDR3, as DNA: TGTGCCAGCAGTCGCCAGGGGACAGTGGGCACAGATACGCAGTATTTT. Protein: CASSRQGTVGTDTQYF.

V usage is TRBV7-9 and J usage is TRBJ1-4, with D unresolved. In germline, CDR1 is SEHNR, CDR2 FQNEAQ (reference sequence). This CDR3 is 16 amino acids long. Trimming pared 5 bases from V and 4 bases from J, leaving 17 bases between. This CDR3 reads CASSHGGSRINEKLFF. In nucleotides, the CDR3 is TGTGCCAGCAGCCACGGCGGATCGAGAATTAATGAAAAACTGTTTTTT.

V usage is TRBV4-1 and J usage is TRBJ1-2; TRBD1 matches at 8 bases. This CDR3 comprises 16 residues. V lost 4 bases to trimming and J lost 4 bases; unmatched junction nucleotides: 11. CDR1 and CDR2 (germline): MGHRA, YSYEKL. The CDR3 is CASSPRYQGASYGYTF. Written as DNA, the CDR3 is TGCGCCAGCAGCCCGCGATACCAGGGGGCCAGCTATGGCTACACCTTC.

This clonotype was seen a handful of times. This chain links TRBV7-9 with TRBJ2-5, with D unresolved. V gave up 1 base and J gave up 1 base, with 10 bases separating them. CDR1 is SEHNR and CDR2 is FQNEAQ in the germline V gene (reference sequence). This CDR3 is 15 amino acids long. The CDR3: CASSLETQVQETQYF. DNA of the CDR3: TGTGCCAGCAGCTTAGAGACGCAGGTCCAAGAGACCCAGTACTTC.

This clonotype was observed at least ten times. The rearrangement links TRBV4-3 to TRBJ2-7; 8 bases match TRBD2. J was trimmed by 4 bases and V by 0 bases; bases with no gene match: 11. The CDR3 contains 17 residues. Germline V lookup: CDR1 LGHNA, CDR2 YSLEER. Here the CDR3 DNA reads TGCGCCAGCAGCCAAGATGTTAGCGGGGAGGGGCGATACGAGCAGTACTTC. Encoded protein: CASSQDVSGEGRYEQYF.

Many counts were recorded for this clonotype. This sequence joins TRBV20-1 and TRBJ2-7; 9 bases match TRBD1. CDR3 size: 15 residues. Germline V gene data show CDR1 as DFQATT and CDR2 as SNEGSKA (reference sequence). Losses at the gene ends were 5 bases for V and 3 bases for J; bases not matched to a gene: 11. The CDR3 nucleotides are TGCAGTGCTTCCCCGGACAGGGGAATTCACTACGAGCAGTACTTC. This gives the protein CSASPDRGIHYEQYF.

This clonotype was seen only a few times. The rearrangement joins TRBV9 to TRBJ1-1; D is unclear. This CDR3 has 13 residues. The germline V gene encodes CDR1 SGDLS and CDR2 YYNGEE. The V gene lost 4 bases and the J gene lost 5 bases, with 12 bases spanning the gap. The CDR3 DNA follows: TGTGCCAGCAGCCCGCTCATGGGGACTGAAGCTTTCTTT. Translated, it gives CASSPLMGTEAFF.

At least ten counts were recorded for this clonotype. The chain joins TRBV4-3 to TRBJ1-1, with D unclear. Germline V gene data show CDR1 as LGHNA and CDR2 as YSLEER. Trimming took off 1 base at V and 4 bases at J, with 10 bases between the two ends. The CDR3 consists of 14 residues. The CDR3 DNA follows: TGCGCCAGCAGCCAAGTACGGGGAGGCACTGAAGCTTTCTTT. Its translation: CASSQVRGGTEAFF.

The table lists this clonotype with many counts. The chain couples TRBV12-3 or TRBV12-4 to TRBJ1-2; the D gene is possibly TRBD1 (5 bases). The CDR3 totals 13 residues. Trimming shortened V by 3 bases and J by 0 bases, and 5 bases separated the two germline ends. CDR3 DNA sequence: TGTGCCAGCAGTTTGGACACTAACTATGGCTACACCTTC. Its protein product is CASSLDTNYGYTF.